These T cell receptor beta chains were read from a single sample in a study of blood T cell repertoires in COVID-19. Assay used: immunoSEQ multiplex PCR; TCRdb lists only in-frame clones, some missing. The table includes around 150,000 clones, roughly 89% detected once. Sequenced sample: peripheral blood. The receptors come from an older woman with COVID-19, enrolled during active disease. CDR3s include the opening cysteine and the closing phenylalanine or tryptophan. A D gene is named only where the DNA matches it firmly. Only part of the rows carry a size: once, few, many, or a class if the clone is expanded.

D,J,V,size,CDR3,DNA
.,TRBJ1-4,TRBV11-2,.,CASSDAQGFYEKLFF,TGTGCCAGCAGCGATGCTCAGGGCTTTTATGAAAAACTGTTTTTT
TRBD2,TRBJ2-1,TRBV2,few,CASGLAGGYNEQFF,TGTGCCAGCGGACTAGCGGGGGGATACAATGAGCAGTTCTTC
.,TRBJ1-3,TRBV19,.,CASSLRAFPNSGNTIYF,TGTGCCAGTAGCCTTCGAGCGTTCCCGAACTCTGGAAACACCATATATTTT
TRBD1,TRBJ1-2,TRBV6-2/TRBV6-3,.,CASSDGRTGGAGGYTF,TGTGCCAGCAGTGACGGAAGGACAGGGGGCGCGGGTGGCTACACCTTC
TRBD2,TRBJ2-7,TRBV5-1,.,CASSLAVAGSGEQYF,TGCGCCAGCAGCTTGGCAGTAGCGGGGTCGGGCGAGCAGTACTTC
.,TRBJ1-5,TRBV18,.,CASSRVGGYSNQPQHF,TGTGCCAGCTCACGGGTGGGAGGGTATAGCAATCAGCCCCAGCATTTT
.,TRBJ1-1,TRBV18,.,CASSRGAGQTNTEAFF,TGTGCCAGCTCACGTGGCGCTGGACAGACGAACACTGAAGCTTTCTTT
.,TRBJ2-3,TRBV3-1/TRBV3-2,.,CASSPSGRGKGTDTQYF,TGTGCCAGCAGCCCGAGTGGCCGAGGAAAAGGCACAGATACGCAGTATTTT
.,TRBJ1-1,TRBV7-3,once,CASSSQGNTEAFF,TGTGCCAGCAGCTCACAGGGGAACACTGAAGCTTTCTTT
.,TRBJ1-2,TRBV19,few,CASTPSGQGHGYTF,TGTGCCAGTACTCCGAGCGGGCAGGGCCATGGCTACACCTTC
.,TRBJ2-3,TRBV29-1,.,CSVEGGQRMFTDTQYF,TGCAGCGTTGAAGGGGGTCAGCGGATGTTCACAGATACGCAGTATTTT
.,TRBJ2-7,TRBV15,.,CATSRDPTYEQYF,TGTGCCACCAGCAGAGATCCCACCTACGAGCAGTACTTC
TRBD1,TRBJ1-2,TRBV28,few,CASSSAGTGGYYGYTF,TGTGCCAGCAGTTCCGCCGGGACAGGGGGCTATTATGGCTACACCTTC
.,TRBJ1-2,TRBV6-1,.,CASSEDRRGYTF,TGTGCCAGCAGTGAAGACAGGCGTGGCTACACCTTC
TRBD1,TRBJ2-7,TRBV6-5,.,CASSYWGQSYEQYF,TGTGCCAGCAGTTACTGGGGACAGTCCTACGAGCAGTACTTC
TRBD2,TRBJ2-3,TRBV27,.,CASSLSGGGAGDTQYF,TGTGCCAGCAGTTTATCGGGCGGGGGGGCCGGAGATACGCAGTATTTT
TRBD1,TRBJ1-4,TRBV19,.,CASSFRTGASNEKLFF,TGTGCCAGTAGTTTCCGGACAGGGGCGTCTAATGAAAAACTGTTTTTT
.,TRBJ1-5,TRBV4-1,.,CASSQAELDGGNQPQHF,TGCGCCAGCAGCCAAGCCGAGCTTGACGGGGGCAATCAGCCCCAGCATTTT
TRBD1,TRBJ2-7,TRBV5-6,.,CASSHGQGNNEQYF,TGTGCCAGCAGTCACGGACAGGGGAACAACGAGCAGTACTTC
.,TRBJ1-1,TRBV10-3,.,CAISEGPANTEAFF,TGTGCCATCAGTGAGGGGCCAGCCAACACTGAAGCTTTCTTT
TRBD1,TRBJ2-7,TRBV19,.,CASRGTGVSNYEQYF,TGTGCCAGTAGGGGTACAGGGGTGTCAAACTACGAGCAGTACTTC
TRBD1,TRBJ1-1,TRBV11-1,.,CASSPRDRGSDTEAFF,TGTGCCAGCAGCCCACGGGACAGGGGTTCGGACACTGAAGCTTTCTTT
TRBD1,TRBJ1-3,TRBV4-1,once,CASSQDRRTGLGNTIYF,TGCGCCAGCAGCCAAGATCGGAGGACAGGGTTAGGGAACACCATATATTTT
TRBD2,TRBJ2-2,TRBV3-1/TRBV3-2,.,CASSQAGGTGELFF,TGTGCCAGCAGCCAAGCGGGGGGAACCGGGGAGCTGTTTTTT
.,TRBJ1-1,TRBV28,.,CASSTGGITEAFF,TGTGCCAGCAGCACAGGTGGGATCACTGAAGCTTTCTTT
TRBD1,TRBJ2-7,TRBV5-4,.,CASSEDRALPYEQYF,TGTGCCAGCAGCGAGGACAGGGCACTCCCCTACGAGCAGTACTTC
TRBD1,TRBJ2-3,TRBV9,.,CASSEGQGGTDTQYF,TGTGCCAGCAGCGAGGGACAGGGTGGGACAGATACGCAGTATTTT